These 12 T cell receptor beta chains were all obtained from the same sample, sequenced in a study of blood T cell repertoires in COVID-19 (dated by TCRdb to 2019 to 2021). Library preparation employed the immunoSEQ multiplex PCR assay. TCRdb re-hosts the immuneACCESS table, in-frame sequences only. Its copies lack some clones; in the studies checked, an unresolved V gene accounts for under half of them, and the cause for the rest is not known. This sample has approximately 100,000 clones in its table, and about 87% of those were observed once. The ten largest clones represent around 1.1% of the sample. Sequenced: peripheral blood. Receptor source: a human donor in a cohort sampled during active COVID-19.

The chain uses TRBV3-1 (or the pseudogene TRBV3-2) and TRBJ2-7; D might be TRBD2 (6 bases). Trimming took off 3 bases at V and 6 bases at J, with 15 bases between the two ends. The CDR3 runs 14 residues. Germline V gene data show CDR1 as LGHDT and CDR2 as YNNKEL (reference sequence). The CDR3 region is CASSQRDTACEQYF. CDR3 nucleotides: TGTGCCAGCAGCCAGCGGGATACGGCTTGCGAGCAGTACTTC.

CDR3 bases: TGTGCCAGTAGTATAAACAGGGGGGGGAATCAGCCCCAGCATTTT. Amino acids: CASSINRGGNQPQHF. The chain uses TRBV19 and TRBJ1-5; 8 nucleotides align to TRBD1. The CDR3 consists of 15 residues. CDR1 is LNHDA, CDR2 SQIVND, per germline (reference sequence). The V segment lost 2 bases and the J segment 4 bases; nucleotides outside the gene matches: 4.

This chain uses TRBV2 with TRBJ2-2, with a possible D match to TRBD1 (6 bases). Germline CDR1 SNHLY, CDR2 FYNNEI. The CDR3 covers 14 residues. The V end was cut by 10 bases, the J end by 3 bases, with 15 bases between. CDR3 in amino acids: CATHRVGDTGELFF. CDR3 DNA sequence: TGTGCCACCCACAGGGTAGGAGACACCGGGGAGCTGTTTTTT. The variable domain in full, with the rest retrieved from reference TRBV2 and TRBJ2-2, is EPEVTQTPSHQVTQMGQEVILRCVPISNHLYFYWYRQILGQKVEFLVSFYNNEISEKSEIFDDQFSVERPDGSNFTLKIRSTKLEDSAMYFCATHRVGDTGELFFGEGSRLTVL.

In nucleotides, the CDR3 is TGTGCCAGCAGCTTTGGTTCAGGTATCGACACTGAAGCTTTCTTT. Translated, it gives CASSFGSGIDTEAFF. V gene TRBV5-4 combines with J gene TRBJ1-1, with D unclear. The germline V gene has CDR1 SGHNT and CDR2 YYREEE (reference sequence). The CDR3 is 15 residues long. V dropped 2 bases and J dropped 3 bases, with 14 bases sitting between them.

The chain combines TRBV15 with TRBJ1-6, with 7 bases aligning to TRBD1. Germline assignment: CDR1 LNHNV and CDR2 YYDKDF (reference sequence). V gave up 0 bases and J gave up 9 bases; unmatched junction bases: 2. This CDR3 comprises 14 residues. CDR3 sequence reads: CATSREGGASPLHF. The CDR3 nucleotides read TGTGCCACCAGCAGAGAAGGGGGCGCTTCACCCCTCCACTTT.

This chain links TRBV2 with TRBJ1-3, with 7 bases lining up with TRBD1. CDR1 is SNHLY and CDR2 is FYNNEI in the germline V gene. This CDR3 region has 15 residues. V trimming: 8 bases; J trimming: 0 bases; junction bases outside the gene matches: 7. This CDR3 reads CASGGTALSGNTIYF. The CDR3 DNA sequence: TGTGCCAGCGGCGGGACAGCTCTCTCTGGAAACACCATATATTTT. The variable domain in full, with the rest retrieved from reference TRBV2 and TRBJ1-3, is EPEVTQTPSHQVTQMGQEVILRCVPISNHLYFYWYRQILGQKVEFLVSFYNNEISEKSEIFDDQFSVERPDGSNFTLKIRSTKLEDSAMYFCASGGTALSGNTIYFGEGSWLTVV.

V usage is TRBV4-2 and J usage is TRBJ1-2, with D maybe TRBD1 (5 bases). The germline V gene has CDR1 LGHNA and CDR2 YNFKEQ. The CDR3 runs to 13 residues. Trimming took 0 bases from V and 8 from J, leaving 10 bases between them. The CDR3, as DNA: TGTGCCAGCAGCCAAGATCGGGGGGAGGGCTACACCTTC. This codes for CASSQDRGEGYTF.

This chain joins TRBV18 and TRBJ1-6, with TRBD1 as a possible D gene (5 bases). Trimming shortened V by 2 bases and J by 7 bases, and 15 bases separated the two germline ends. The germline V gene encodes CDR1 KGHSH and CDR2 LQKENI. The CDR3 consists of 16 residues. CDR3 in amino acids: CASSPRRGADNSPLHF. The DNA of the CDR3 is TGTGCCAGCTCACCAAGGAGGGGCGCAGACAATTCACCCCTCCACTTT. The complete variable domain, with remaining parts taken from reference TRBV18 and TRBJ1-6, reads NAGVMQNPRHLVRRRGQEARLRCSPMKGHSHVYWYRQLPEEGLKFMVYLQKENIIDESGMPKERFSAEFPKEGPSILRIQQVVRGDSAAYFCASSPRRGADNSPLHFGNGTRLTVT.

The rearrangement joins TRBV5-1 to TRBJ2-7; a weak D match, TRBD1 (5 bases). V was clipped by 0 bases and J by 10 bases, with 14 bases between them. From germline, CDR1 is SGHRS and CDR2 YFSETQ. CDR3 length equals 13 residues. The CDR3 bases are TGCGCCAGCAGCTTGGAGGCAGGGAAGAATCAGTACTTC. Amino acids: CASSLEAGKNQYF.

V and J are TRBV7-2 and TRBJ2-6; 9 bases line up with TRBD1. Germline CDR1 is SGHTA and CDR2 is FQGNSA. This CDR3 has 17 residues. After removal of 2 bases from V and 4 bases from J, the junction contained 6 bases not matched to a gene. CDR3 protein: CASSLTGGAPGANVLTF. The CDR3 coding sequence is TGTGCCAGCAGCTTAACAGGGGGCGCTCCCGGGGCCAACGTCCTGACTTTC.

This clone was detected a few times. The rearrangement links TRBV27 to TRBJ1-4; 9 positions agree with TRBD1. CDR1 is MNHEY and CDR2 is SMNVEV in the germline V gene (reference sequence). The CDR3 runs to 15 residues. The ends lost 5 bases at V and 6 bases at J; junction bases unmatched: 7. CDR3 nucleotides: TGTGCCAGCAGTCGCTACAGGGGGCGCGATGAAAAACTGTTTTTT. Its protein is CASSRYRGRDEKLFF.

The chain couples TRBV19 to TRBJ2-7; the match to TRBD1 covers 8 bases. J was trimmed by 2 bases and V by 5 bases; bases with no gene match: 8. Per germline, CDR1 LNHDA and CDR2 SQIVND (reference sequence). This CDR3 contains 15 residues. The CDR3 sequence: CASSLKTGAPYEQYF. DNA of the CDR3: TGTGCCAGTAGTTTAAAGACAGGGGCTCCCTACGAGCAGTACTTC.